The clone carrying this TCR beta chain showed up many times. The antigen is not known. The CDR3 covers 12 residues. V gave up 6 bases and J gave up 3 bases, with 6 bases separating them. CDR1 and CDR2 from the germline V gene are LGHDT and YNNKEL (reference sequence). This specimen belongs to a study of T cells in Graves' hyperthyroidism and ophthalmopathy. Whole-study findings and limits: Ophthalmopathy and stable hyperthyroidism were told apart by a 13 V-J model. The model's output predicted ophthalmopathy at a median of 6.5 months prior to onset.

TCR beta CDR3 sequences were amplified from RNA transcripts. When the TCR CDR3 underwent first-round RT-PCR, the HTBI primer set was used. TCRdb ran MiXCR on the multiplex PCR reads and lists one entry per CDR3 protein. The table records a few hundred thousand distinct CDR3 sequences, over 10% of them present only once. The receptor was derived from a woman between 18 and 29 years old with Graves' hyperthyroidism. Sequenced input: blood. V usage is TRBV3-1 and J usage is TRBJ2-1; D ambiguous. CDR3 nucleotides: TGTGCCAGCAGGGGAAACTACAATGAGCAGTTCTTC. It codes for CASRGNYNEQFF.